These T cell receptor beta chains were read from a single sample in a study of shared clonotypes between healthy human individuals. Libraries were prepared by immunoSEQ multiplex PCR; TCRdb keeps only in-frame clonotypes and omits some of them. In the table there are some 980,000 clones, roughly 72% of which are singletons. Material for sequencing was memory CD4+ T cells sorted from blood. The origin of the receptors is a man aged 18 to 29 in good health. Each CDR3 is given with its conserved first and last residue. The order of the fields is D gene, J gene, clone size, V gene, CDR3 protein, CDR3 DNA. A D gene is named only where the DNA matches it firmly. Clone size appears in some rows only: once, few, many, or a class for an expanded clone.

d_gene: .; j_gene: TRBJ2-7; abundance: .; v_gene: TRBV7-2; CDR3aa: CASRQSRDVLSYEQYF; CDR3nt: TGTGCCAGCAGACAAAGCCGAGACGTCCTATCCTACGAGCAGTACTTC
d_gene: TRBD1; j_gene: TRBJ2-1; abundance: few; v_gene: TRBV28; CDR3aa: CASWRQGGYNEQFF; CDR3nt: TGTGCCAGTTGGAGACAGGGCGGCTACAATGAGCAGTTCTTC
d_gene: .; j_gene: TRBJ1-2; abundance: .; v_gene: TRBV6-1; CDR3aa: CASFDQAPNYGYTF; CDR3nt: TGTGCCAGCTTCGATCAAGCCCCTAACTATGGCTACACCTTC
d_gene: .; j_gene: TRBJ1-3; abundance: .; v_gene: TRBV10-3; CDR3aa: CAITPIAGNTIYF; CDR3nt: TGTGCCATCACTCCAATTGCTGGAAACACCATATATTTT
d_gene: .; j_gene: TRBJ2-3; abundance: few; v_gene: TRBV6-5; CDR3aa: CASSYSRGSTDTQYF; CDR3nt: TGTGCCAGCAGTTACTCGAGGGGGAGCACAGATACGCAGTATTTT
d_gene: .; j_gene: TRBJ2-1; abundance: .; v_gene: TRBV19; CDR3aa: CASSIKREQFF; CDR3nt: TGTGCCAGTAGTATTAAGCGTGAGCAGTTCTTC
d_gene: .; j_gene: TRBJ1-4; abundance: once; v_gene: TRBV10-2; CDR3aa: CASSGRAETFNEKLFF; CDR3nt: TGCGCCAGCAGTGGAAGGGCAGAAACTTTTAATGAAAAACTGTTTTTT
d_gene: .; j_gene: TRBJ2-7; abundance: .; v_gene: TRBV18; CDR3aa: CASSPGNTYEQYF; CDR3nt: TGTGCCAGCTCACCGGGGAATACCTACGAGCAGTACTTC
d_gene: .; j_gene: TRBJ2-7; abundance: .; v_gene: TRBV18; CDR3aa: CASSPPGFEGPEQYF; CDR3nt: TGTGCCAGCTCACCACCGGGTTTTGAGGGCCCCGAGCAGTACTTC
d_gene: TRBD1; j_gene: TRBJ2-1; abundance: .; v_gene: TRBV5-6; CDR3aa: CASSGQVPYNEQFF; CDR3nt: TGTGCCAGCAGTGGACAGGTGCCCTACAATGAGCAGTTCTTC
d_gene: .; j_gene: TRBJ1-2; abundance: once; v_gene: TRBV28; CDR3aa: CASSSGQLNGYTF; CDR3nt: TGTGCCAGCAGTTCCGGACAGTTAAATGGCTACACCTTC
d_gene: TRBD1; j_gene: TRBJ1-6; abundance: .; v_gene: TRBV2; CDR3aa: CASSPQGARDSPLHF; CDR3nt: TGTGCCAGCAGTCCTCAGGGGGCTCGTGATTCACCCCTCCACTTT
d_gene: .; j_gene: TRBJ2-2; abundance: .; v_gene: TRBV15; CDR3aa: CATSSVRLNTGELFF; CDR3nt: TGTGCCACCAGCAGCGTGAGACTGAACACCGGGGAGCTGTTTTTT
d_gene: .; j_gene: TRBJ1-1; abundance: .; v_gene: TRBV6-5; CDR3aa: CASTFDSNTEAFF; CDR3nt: TGTGCCAGCACCTTCGACAGCAACACTGAAGCTTTCTTT
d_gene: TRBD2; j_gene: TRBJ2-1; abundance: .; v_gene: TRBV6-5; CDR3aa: CASRLTSANSNEQFF; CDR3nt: TGTGCCAGCAGACTGACTAGCGCCAACTCCAATGAGCAGTTCTTC
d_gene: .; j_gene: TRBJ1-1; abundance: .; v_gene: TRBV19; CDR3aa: CASSSSRTASGTEAFF; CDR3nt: TGTGCCAGTAGCTCTAGTCGGACAGCGTCTGGGACTGAAGCTTTCTTT
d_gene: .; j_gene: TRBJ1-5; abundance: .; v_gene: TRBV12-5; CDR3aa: CASGEEAQPQHF; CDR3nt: TGTGCTAGTGGGGAGGAAGCTCAGCCCCAGCATTTT
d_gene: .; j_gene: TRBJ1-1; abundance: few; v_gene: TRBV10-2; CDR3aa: CASKSSPGLNTEAFF; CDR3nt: TGCGCCAGCAAGTCTTCACCGGGACTGAACACTGAAGCTTTCTTT
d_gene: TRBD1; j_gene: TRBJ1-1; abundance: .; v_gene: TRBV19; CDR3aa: CASSAQQGGTEAFF; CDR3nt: TGTGCCAGTAGTGCCCAACAGGGGGGCACTGAAGCTTTCTTT
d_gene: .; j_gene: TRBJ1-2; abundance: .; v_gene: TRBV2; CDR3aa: CASRLRQNYGYTF; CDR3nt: TGTGCCAGCAGGCTGCGTCAAAACTATGGCTACACCTTC
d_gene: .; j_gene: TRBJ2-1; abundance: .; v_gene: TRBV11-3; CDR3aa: CASSLNPAYNEQFF; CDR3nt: TGTGCCAGCAGCTTAAACCCCGCCTACAATGAGCAGTTCTTC
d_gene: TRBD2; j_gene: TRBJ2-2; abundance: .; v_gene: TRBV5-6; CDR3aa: CASSGRTSGIIGELFF; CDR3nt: TGTGCCAGCAGCGGTCGGACTAGCGGGATTATCGGGGAGCTGTTTTTT
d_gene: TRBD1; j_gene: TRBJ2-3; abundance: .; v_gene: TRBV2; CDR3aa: CASSATPGQGRDTQYF; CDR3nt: TGTGCCAGCAGTGCGACACCGGGACAGGGGCGAGATACGCAGTATTTT
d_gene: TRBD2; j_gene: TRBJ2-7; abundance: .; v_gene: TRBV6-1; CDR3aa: CASSDQRTSGYSYEQYF; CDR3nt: TGTGCCAGCAGTGACCAAAGGACTAGCGGTTATTCCTACGAGCAGTACTTC
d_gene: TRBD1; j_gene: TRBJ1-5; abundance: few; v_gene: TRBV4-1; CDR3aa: CASSQEGGQGRNQPQHF; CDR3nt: TGCGCCAGCAGCCAAGAGGGGGGACAGGGTCGGAATCAGCCCCAGCATTTT
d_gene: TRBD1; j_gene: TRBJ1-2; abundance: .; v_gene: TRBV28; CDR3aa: CASSPLPTGGYGYTF; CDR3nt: TGTGCCAGCAGTCCGCTCCCAACAGGGGGCTATGGCTACACCTTC
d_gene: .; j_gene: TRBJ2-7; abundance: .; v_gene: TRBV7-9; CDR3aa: CASSLETSPNEQYF; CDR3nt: TGTGCCAGCAGCTTAGAGACTTCGCCTAACGAGCAGTACTTC
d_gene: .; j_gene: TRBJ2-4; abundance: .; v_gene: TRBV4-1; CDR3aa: CASSSLTGGQNIQYF; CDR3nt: TGCGCCAGCAGCTCCCTCACCGGAGGCCAAAACATTCAGTACTTC
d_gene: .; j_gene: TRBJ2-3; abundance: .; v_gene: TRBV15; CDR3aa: CATSRDGSTDTQYF; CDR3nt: TGTGCCACCAGCAGAGACGGGAGCACAGATACGCAGTATTTT
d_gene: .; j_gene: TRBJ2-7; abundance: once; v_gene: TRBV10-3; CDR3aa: CAISGSFGAEEQYF; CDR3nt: TGTGCCATCAGTGGATCCTTCGGTGCGGAAGAGCAGTACTTC
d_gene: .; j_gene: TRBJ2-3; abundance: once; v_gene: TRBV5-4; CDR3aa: CASSPGGARRDTQYF; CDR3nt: TGTGCCAGCAGCCCCGGAGGGGCCCGGCGAGATACGCAGTATTTT
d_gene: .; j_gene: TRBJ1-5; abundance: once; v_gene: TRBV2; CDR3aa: CASSGRGNQPQHF; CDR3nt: TGTGCCAGCAGTGGAAGGGGTAATCAGCCCCAGCATTTT
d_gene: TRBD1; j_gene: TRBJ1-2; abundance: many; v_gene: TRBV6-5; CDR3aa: CASSKSRQGTYGYTF; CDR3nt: TGTGCCAGCAGTAAATCCAGACAGGGGACTTATGGCTACACCTTC
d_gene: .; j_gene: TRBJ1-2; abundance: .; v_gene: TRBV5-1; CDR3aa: CASSLEDGPNYGYTF; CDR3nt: TGCGCCAGCAGCTTGGAGGACGGGCCTAACTATGGCTACACCTTC
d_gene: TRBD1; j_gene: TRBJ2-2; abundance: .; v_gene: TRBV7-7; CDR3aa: CASSADRGSGELFF; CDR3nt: TGTGCTAGCAGCGCGGACAGGGGTTCCGGGGAGCTGTTTTTT
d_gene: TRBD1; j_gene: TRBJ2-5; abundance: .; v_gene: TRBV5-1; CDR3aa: CASSLGGTGALQETQYF; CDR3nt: TGCGCCAGCAGCTTGGGAGGTACAGGGGCCTTACAAGAGACCCAGTACTTC
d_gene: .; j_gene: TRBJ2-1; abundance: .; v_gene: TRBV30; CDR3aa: CAWSPMSGEQFF; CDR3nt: TGTGCCTGGAGCCCCATGAGCGGTGAGCAGTTCTTC
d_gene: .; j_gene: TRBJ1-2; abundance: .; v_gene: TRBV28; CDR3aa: CASLTPYYGYTF; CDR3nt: TGTGCCAGCCTCACCCCCTACTATGGCTACACCTTC
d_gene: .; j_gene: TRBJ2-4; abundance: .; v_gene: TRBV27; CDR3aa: CASSPGQTQNIQYF; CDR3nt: TGTGCCAGCAGTCCTGGACAGACCCAAAACATTCAGTACTTC
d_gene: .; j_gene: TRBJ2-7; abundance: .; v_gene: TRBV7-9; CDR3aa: CASSFHTRDEQYF; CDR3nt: TGTGCCAGCAGCTTCCACACTCGGGACGAGCAGTACTTC
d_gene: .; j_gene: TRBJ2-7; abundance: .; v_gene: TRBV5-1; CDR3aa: CASSPSWQTFSYEQYF; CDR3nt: TGCGCCAGCAGCCCCAGTTGGCAGACCTTCTCCTACGAGCAGTACTTC
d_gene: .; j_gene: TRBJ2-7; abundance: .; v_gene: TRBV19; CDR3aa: CASSIRLEYEQYF; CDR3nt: TGTGCCAGTAGTATTCGCTTGGAGTACGAGCAGTACTTC
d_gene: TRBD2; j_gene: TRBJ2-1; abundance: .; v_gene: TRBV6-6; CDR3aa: CASSSGTSFYEQFF; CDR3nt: TGTGCCAGCAGTTCCGGGACTAGCTTCTATGAGCAGTTCTTC
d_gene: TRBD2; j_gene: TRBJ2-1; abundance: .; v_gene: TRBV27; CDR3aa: CASKRAGGVSDEQFF; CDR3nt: TGTGCCAGCAAACGAGCGGGAGGGGTCTCGGATGAGCAGTTCTTC
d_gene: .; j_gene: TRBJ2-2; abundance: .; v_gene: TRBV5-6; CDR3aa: CASSLVPGNTGELFF; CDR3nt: TGTGCCAGCAGCTTGGTGCCGGGGAACACCGGGGAGCTGTTTTTT
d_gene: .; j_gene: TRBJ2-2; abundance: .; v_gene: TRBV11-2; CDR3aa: CASSFNPPTGELFF; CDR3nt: TGTGCCAGCAGCTTTAACCCCCCCACCGGGGAGCTGTTTTTT
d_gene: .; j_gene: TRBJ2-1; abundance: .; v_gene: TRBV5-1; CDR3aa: CASSLELASGNEQFF; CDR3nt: TGCGCCAGCAGCTTGGAGTTAGCGTCTGGGAATGAGCAGTTCTTC
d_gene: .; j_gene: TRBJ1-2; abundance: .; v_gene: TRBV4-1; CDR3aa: CASSQAAYGYTF; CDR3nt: TGCGCCAGCAGCCAGGCGGCCTATGGCTACACCTTC
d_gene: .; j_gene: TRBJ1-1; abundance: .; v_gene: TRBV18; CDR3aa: CASSRREMEAFF; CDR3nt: TGTGCCAGCTCACGCAGGGAAATGGAAGCTTTCTTT
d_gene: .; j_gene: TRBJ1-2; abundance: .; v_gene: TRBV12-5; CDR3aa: CASGSAGGDFYGYTF; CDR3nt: TGTGCTAGTGGTTCGGCAGGAGGGGATTTTTATGGCTACACCTTC
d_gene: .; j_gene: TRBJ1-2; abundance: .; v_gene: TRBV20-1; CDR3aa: CSAGSDYGYTF; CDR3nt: TGCAGTGCGGGTAGCGACTATGGCTACACCTTC